Each of the 17 T cell receptor beta chains below was sequenced from the same sample in a study of CD8+ T cells in alopecia areata. The treatment denotes: oral pan-JAK inhibitor, 5-10 mg twice daily. RNA extraction and reverse transcription yielded cDNA as sequencing template. Repertoires were generated with immunoSEQ multiplex PCR, while TCRdb's copy carries only in-frame clones and drops some. Among tens of thousands of clones listed, around 46% were seen once. Here the sequenced sample was CD8+ T cells sorted from blood, taken at approximately week 39, from a patient treated with tofacitinib. Receptors were obtained from a human donor with alopecia areata.

This clone was detected only a few times. This sequence joins TRBV7-9 and TRBJ2-7; 8 positions agree with TRBD1. Germline values: CDR1 SEHNR, CDR2 FQNEAQ (reference sequence). This CDR3 region has 16 residues. With 4 bases clipped from V and 3 bases from J, the junction kept 11 bases outside the gene matches. The CDR3 coding sequence is TGTGCCAGCAGCTCCCGAACGGACAGGGTCGGCTACGAGCAGTACTTC. This translates into CASSSRTDRVGYEQYF.

This clone has more than one count but fewer than ten. This sequence joins TRBV15 and TRBJ2-7; TRBD1 might be the D (6 bases). Germline CDR1 and CDR2: LNHNV and YYDKDF (reference sequence). This CDR3 is built from 18 residues. Deletions cut 5 bases from V and 7 bases from J, with 30 bases between. CDR3 DNA sequence: TGTGCCACCAGCCGAACCTCCACAGGGACCGAAGTTTGGGTGGAGCAGTACTTC. This translates into CATSRTSTGTEVWVEQYF.

The J gene is TRBJ2-5, the V gene TRBV4-1; 7 nucleotides match TRBD1. V lost 3 bases, J lost 5 bases, and 6 bases stayed unmatched. Germline values: CDR1 MGHRA, CDR2 YSYEKL. The CDR3 is made up of 14 amino acids. This chain's CDR3 is CASSQTGQDETQYF. The CDR3 region has the DNA TGCGCCAGCAGCCAGACCGGACAGGATGAGACCCAGTACTTC.

The chain joins TRBV27 to TRBJ2-7; D is perhaps TRBD2 (6 bases). CDR1 is MNHEY, CDR2 SMNVEV, per germline (reference sequence). The CDR3 sequence is 14 residues long. V shed 5 bases and J shed 6 bases, with 17 bases lying between them. DNA of the CDR3: TGTGCCAGCAGTCTCCGCTGGGGGGAACTCGAGCAGTACTTC. This gives the protein CASSLRWGELEQYF.

Turning to this clone: In the same sample, other DNA sequences code for this CDR3. V usage is TRBV29-1 and J usage is TRBJ1-1; D might be TRBD1 (5 bases). Germline CDR1 is SQVTM and CDR2 is ANQGSEA. Trimming removed 3 bases at V and 6 bases at J, with 8 bases between. CDR3 length equals 11 residues. The CDR3 region is CSVETGPEAFF. DNA of the CDR3: TGCAGCGTTGAGACGGGGCCTGAAGCTTTCTTT.

CDR3 nucleotides: TGTGCCAGCGGGACAGGAGATCACTTTGGCTACACCTTC. Residues: CASGTGDHFGYTF. The gene calls are TRBV6-5 and TRBJ1-2; TRBD1 matches 8 bases. This CDR3 comprises 13 residues. Germline CDR1 reads MNHEY; CDR2 reads SVGAGI. With 8 bases clipped from V and 7 bases from J, the junction kept 9 bases outside the gene matches.

Only a few counts were recorded for this clone. The chain links TRBV4-1 to TRBJ1-3; 7 bases fit TRBD1. The trim removed 1 base at V and 3 bases at J, leaving 9 bases unmatched. The CDR3 is 17 amino acids. Germline V lookup: CDR1 MGHRA, CDR2 YSYEKL. CDR3 DNA: TGCGCCAGCAGCCAAGGCCCACAGGGGAAAAGTGGAAACACCATATATTTT. Translating it yields CASSQGPQGKSGNTIYF.

This rearrangement joins TRBV15 to TRBJ2-7; D remains ambiguous. The germline V gene has CDR1 LNHNV and CDR2 YYDKDF (reference sequence). V was pared by 1 base and J by 7 bases, with 11 bases between. The CDR3 consists of 13 residues. CDR3 in amino acids: CATSRVPLQEQYF. In DNA, the CDR3 is TGTGCCACCAGCAGAGTCCCTTTACAGGAGCAGTACTTC.

V gene TRBV11-2 combines with J gene TRBJ2-2; D is undetermined. The CDR3 totals 12 residues. Germline loops: CDR1 SGHAT, CDR2 FQNNGV. The V gene lost 3 bases and the J gene lost 5 bases, with 4 bases spanning the gap. The CDR3: CASSFITGELFF. CDR3 in DNA: TGTGCCAGCAGCTTTATAACCGGGGAGCTGTTTTTT.

This clone was recorded a few times. The chain recombines TRBV5-1 with TRBJ2-3; D might be TRBD1 (6 bases). Trimming left V 2 bases short and J 2 bases short, with 15 bases between. CDR1 is SGHRS and CDR2 is YFSETQ in the germline V gene. The CDR3 sequence is 16 residues long. Here the CDR3 reads CASSFPDRTITDTQYF. DNA of the CDR3: TGCGCCAGCAGCTTCCCCGACAGGACCATCACAGATACGCAGTATTTT. Full variable domain (outside the CDR3, taken from reference TRBV5-1 and TRBJ2-3): KAGVTQTPRYLIKTRGQQVTLSCSPISGHRSVSWYQQTPGQGLQFLFEYFSETQRNKGNFPGRFSGRQFSNSRSEMNVSTLELGDSALYLCASSFPDRTITDTQYFGPGTRLTVL.

V usage is TRBV7-9 and J usage is TRBJ2-5; D is unresolved. With 6 bases removed from V and 1 base from J, the gap between germline ends came to 15 bases. The CDR3 runs 15 residues. In germline, CDR1 is SEHNR, CDR2 FQNEAQ (reference sequence). CDR3 sequence (DNA): TGTGCCAGCAGTCACCTCTCTAGGCTCCAAGAGACCCAGTACTTC. It encodes CASSHLSRLQETQYF.

This chain uses TRBV27 with TRBJ2-7, with D perhaps given as TRBD1 or TRBD2 (6 bases each). This CDR3 has 15 amino acids. V was clipped by 5 bases and J by 5 bases, with 19 bases between them. The germline gives CDR1 MNHEY, CDR2 SMNVEV (reference sequence). The CDR3 region is CASSPVTGRIDEQYF. CDR3 nucleotide sequence: TGTGCCAGCAGTCCAGTCACAGGGAGGATTGACGAGCAGTACTTC.

In its sample, this clone was seen a few times. This chain joins TRBV25-1 and TRBJ2-6; D is uncertain. The V gene lost 1 base and the J gene lost 0 bases, with 4 bases spanning the gap. Germline V gene lookup returns CDR1 MGHDK and CDR2 SYGVNS. This CDR3 comprises 15 residues. The CDR3 sequence: CASSESRSGANVLTF. The DNA of the CDR3 is TGTGCCAGCAGTGAATCTCGCTCTGGGGCCAACGTCCTGACTTTC.

This clone was seen a handful of times. V is TRBV4-1 and J is TRBJ2-7; D not resolved. CDR1 is MGHRA, CDR2 YSYEKL, per germline. This CDR3 comprises 15 residues. Trimming stripped 1 base from V and 3 bases from J, with 13 bases between. CDR3 DNA sequence: TGCGCCAGCAGCCAAGGGCCCAACGGTCACTACGAGCAGTACTTC. This encodes CASSQGPNGHYEQYF.

The chain employs TRBV4-1 and TRBJ1-1, with D uncertain. CDR3 length: 13 residues. The V and J ends lost 1 base and 7 bases respectively, with 10 bases between them. CDR1 and CDR2 (germline): MGHRA, YSYEKL. The CDR3: CASSQVTAIEAFF. In nucleotides, the CDR3 is TGCGCCAGCAGCCAAGTGACGGCTATTGAAGCTTTCTTT.

The chain uses TRBV4-1 and TRBJ2-7; D possibly corresponds to TRBD2 (6 bases). The V gene's germline CDR1 is MGHRA and CDR2 YSYEKL. This CDR3 has 15 residues. V lost 0 bases and J 2 bases, leaving 11 bases between the germline ends. CDR3 protein: CASSQEDSGAYEQYF. The CDR3 DNA follows: TGCGCCAGCAGCCAAGAGGATAGCGGAGCCTACGAGCAGTACTTC.

V gene TRBV29-1 combines with J gene TRBJ2-5, with a tentative D call TRBD1 (5 bases). CDR1 and CDR2 from the germline V gene are SQVTM and ANQGSEA. The CDR3 runs 14 residues. Trimming stripped 2 bases from V and 1 base from J, with 11 bases between. CDR3 residues: CSVEPGQSQETQYF. The CDR3 DNA follows: TGCAGCGTTGAACCAGGACAATCCCAAGAGACCCAGTACTTC.